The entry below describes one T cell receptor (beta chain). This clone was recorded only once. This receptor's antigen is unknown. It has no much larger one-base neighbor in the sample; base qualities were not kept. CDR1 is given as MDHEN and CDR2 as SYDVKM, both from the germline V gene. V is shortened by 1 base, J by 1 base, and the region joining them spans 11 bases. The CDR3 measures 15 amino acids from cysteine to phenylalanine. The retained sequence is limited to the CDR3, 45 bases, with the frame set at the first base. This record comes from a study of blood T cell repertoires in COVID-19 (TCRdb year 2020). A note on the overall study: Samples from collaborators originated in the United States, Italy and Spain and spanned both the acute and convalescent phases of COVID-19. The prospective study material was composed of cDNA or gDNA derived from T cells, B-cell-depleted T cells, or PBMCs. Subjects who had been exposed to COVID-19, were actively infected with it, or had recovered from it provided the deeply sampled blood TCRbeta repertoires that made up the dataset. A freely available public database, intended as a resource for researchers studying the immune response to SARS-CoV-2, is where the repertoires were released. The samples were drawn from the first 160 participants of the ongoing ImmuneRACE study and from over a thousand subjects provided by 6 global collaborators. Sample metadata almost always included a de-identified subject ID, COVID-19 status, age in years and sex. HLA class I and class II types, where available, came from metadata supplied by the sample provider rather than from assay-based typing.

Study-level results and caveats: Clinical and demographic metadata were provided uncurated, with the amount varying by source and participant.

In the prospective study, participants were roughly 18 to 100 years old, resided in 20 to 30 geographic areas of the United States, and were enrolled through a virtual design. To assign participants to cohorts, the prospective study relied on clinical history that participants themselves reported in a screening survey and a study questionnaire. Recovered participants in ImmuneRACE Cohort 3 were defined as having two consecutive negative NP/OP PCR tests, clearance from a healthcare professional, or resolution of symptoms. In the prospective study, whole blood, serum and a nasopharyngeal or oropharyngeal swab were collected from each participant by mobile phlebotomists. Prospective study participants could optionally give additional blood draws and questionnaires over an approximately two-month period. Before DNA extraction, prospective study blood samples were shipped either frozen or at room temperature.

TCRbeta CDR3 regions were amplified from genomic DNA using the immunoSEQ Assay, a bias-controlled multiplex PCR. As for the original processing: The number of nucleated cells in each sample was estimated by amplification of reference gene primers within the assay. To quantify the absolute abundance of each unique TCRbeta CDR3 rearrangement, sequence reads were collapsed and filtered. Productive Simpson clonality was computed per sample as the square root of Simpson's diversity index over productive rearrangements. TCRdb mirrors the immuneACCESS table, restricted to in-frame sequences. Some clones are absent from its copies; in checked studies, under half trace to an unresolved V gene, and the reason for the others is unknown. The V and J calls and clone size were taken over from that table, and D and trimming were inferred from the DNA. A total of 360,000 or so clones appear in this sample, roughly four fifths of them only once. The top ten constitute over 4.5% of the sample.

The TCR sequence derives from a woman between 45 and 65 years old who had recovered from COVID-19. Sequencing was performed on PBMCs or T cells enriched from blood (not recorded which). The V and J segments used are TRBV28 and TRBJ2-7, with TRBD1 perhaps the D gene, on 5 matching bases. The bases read TGTGCCAGCAGTTTATTCCGGCAGGGTTCCTACGAGCAGTACTTC. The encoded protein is CASSLFRQGSYEQYF.